The clone carrying this T cell receptor (beta chain) was recorded many times. This specimen belongs to a study of T cell repertoires in cytomegalovirus infection. This CDR3 spans 15 amino acids. Trimming took 6 bases from V and 6 from J, leaving 19 bases between them. Germline V gene data show CDR1 as KGHDR and CDR2 as SFDVKD. MiXCR was run by TCRdb on the reads, yielding one entry per CDR3 protein. Among around 170,000 distinct CDR3 sequences listed, 14% were seen once. The chain joins TRBV24-1 to TRBJ1-2, with D unclear. The receptor's source is a human donor in good health (CMV status not recorded). Some clones in this sample may be carry-over from other donors' samples. Specimen: PBMCs. The CDR3 sequence: CATSTGRPLRDGYTF. In nucleotides, the CDR3 is TGTGCCACCAGTACCGGGCGGCCGTTGAGGGATGGCTACACCTTC.